What follows describes a single T cell receptor (beta chain). Study processing details: Nucleated cell number was recorded as an estimate derived from reference gene primer amplification. The table came from immunoSEQ multiplex PCR; TCRdb's copy has only in-frame clones and leaves some out. Clone size and V and J calls were adopted from that table, with D and trimming inferred from the DNA. The sample contains 110,000 to 150,000 clones, 80% of which appear only once. This sample was taken from a study of blood T cell repertoires in COVID-19. Study context: The United States, Italy and Spain supplied acute and convalescent COVID-19 samples. Sources were T cells, B-cell-depleted T cells, or PBMCs; the material itself was cDNA or gDNA.

The CDR3 is made up of 18 amino acids. J lost 5 bases, V lost 2 bases, and 6 bases had no gene match. Germline CDR1 reads MGHRA; CDR2 reads YSYEKL. The source material was peripheral blood. This sequence was found in a man between 65 and 80 years old who had recovered from COVID-19. This chain uses TRBV4-1 with TRBJ2-2; 15 bases fit TRBD2. In DNA form, the CDR3 reads TGCGCCAGCAGCCAACTCGGACTAGCGGGGGGGCGGACCGGGGAGCTGTTTTTT. Translation: CASSQLGLAGGRTGELFF.